These 16 T cell receptor beta chains came from one sample sequenced in a study of coeliac disease. The method was immunoSEQ multiplex PCR; TCRdb's version includes in-frame clones alone and lacks a portion of them. The sample lists several thousand clones; approximately 78% were seen once. Sequencing was done on a sample of lamina propria lymphocytes from the gut. The receptor source for this set is a man aged 30-40 years with celiac disease.

In this sample, this clone turned up a few times. The gene calls are TRBV7-9 and TRBJ2-4, with TRBD1 identical over 9 bases. Germline V gene sequence: CDR1 SEHNR, CDR2 FQNEAQ (reference sequence). This CDR3 is 16 amino acids long. Unmatched junction bases numbered 3, after V lost 1 base and J lost 2 bases. As DNA, the CDR3 is TGTGCCAGCAGCTTAGGGGGGACAGGGTCCAAAAACATTCAGTACTTC. Translating it yields CASSLGGTGSKNIQYF.

The chain couples TRBV5-1 to TRBJ2-3, with 12 positions matching TRBD2. CDR3 length equals 16 residues. J gave up 4 bases and V 5 bases, and 8 bases lay outside the gene matches. Germline assignment: CDR1 SGHRS and CDR2 YFSETQ. CDR3 DNA sequence: TGCGCCAGCAGTCCGGGCCTAGCGGGGGGGCCAGATACGCAGTATTTT. This gives the protein CASSPGLAGGPDTQYF.

The CDR3: CASSLGGAGWGYETF. CDR3 nucleotides: TGTGCCAGCAGCTTAGGAGGTGCAGGGTGGGGCTATGAGACCTTC. V gene TRBV7-2 combines with J gene TRBJ1-2, with a weak D call TRBD1 (5 bases). From germline, CDR1 is SGHTA and CDR2 FQGNSA. V was trimmed by 1 base and J by 14 bases, leaving 23 bases between them. This CDR3 is 15 amino acids long.

The chain carries TRBV5-1 and TRBJ2-3; possibly TRBD2 for D (6 bases). The V gene's germline CDR1 is SGHRS and CDR2 YFSETQ. CDR3 length: 16 amino acids. The V and J ends lost 0 bases and 1 base respectively, with 12 bases between them. The CDR3: CASSLGLGGRTDTQYF. Written as DNA, the CDR3 is TGCGCCAGCAGCTTGGGTTTGGGGGGTCGCACAGATACGCAGTATTTT.

The chain joins TRBV7-8 to TRBJ2-3; 9 bases fit TRBD1. Trimming at V came to 4 bases and at J to 3 bases, leaving 5 bases not matched to a gene. The germline V gene has CDR1 SGHVS and CDR2 FQNEAQ. The CDR3 length is 15 residues. CDR3 nucleotide sequence: TGTGCCAGCAGCTACCGGGACAGGGTTACAGATACGCAGTATTTT. Translating gives CASSYRDRVTDTQYF.

The chain recombines TRBV7-9 with TRBJ2-7; 7 bases fit TRBD1. The germline gives CDR1 SEHNR, CDR2 FQNEAQ (reference sequence). This CDR3 has 14 residues. After removal of 1 base from V and 2 bases from J, the junction contained 2 bases not matched to a gene. The CDR3 reads CASSLGTGPYEQYF. The DNA for the CDR3 is TGTGCCAGCAGCTTAGGGACAGGACCCTACGAGCAGTACTTC.

This clone is labeled large. The chain recombines TRBV11-2 with TRBJ1-2; D remains ambiguous. The CDR3 is made up of 14 amino acids. Germline CDR1 and CDR2: SGHAT and FQNNGV. Trimming removed 1 base from V and 3 bases from J, with 9 bases in between. The chain's CDR3 is CASSLGAGDYGYTF. CDR3 sequence (DNA): TGTGCCAGCAGCTTAGGTGCGGGTGACTATGGCTACACCTTC.

The chain is built from TRBV7-2 and TRBJ2-1, with a tentative D call TRBD2 (6 bases). There are 15 residues in the CDR3. Germline V gene lookup returns CDR1 SGHTA and CDR2 FQGNSA. Trimming left V 5 bases short and J 4 bases short, with 15 bases between. CDR3 region: CASSPPGLRYNEQFF. In DNA form, the CDR3 reads TGTGCCAGCAGCCCTCCGGGACTCAGGTACAATGAGCAGTTCTTC.

Only a few counts were recorded for this clone. The chain recombines TRBV5-1 with TRBJ2-1, with 9 bases lining up with TRBD2. The CDR3 sequence is 16 residues long. Germline V gene lookup returns CDR1 SGHRS and CDR2 YFSETQ. J was trimmed by 8 bases and V by 4 bases; bases with no gene match: 13. CDR3 region: CASSLGGSGSFYEQFF. CDR3 coding DNA: TGCGCCAGCAGCCTTGGGGGTAGCGGGAGTTTCTATGAGCAGTTCTTC. Full variable domain (remainder filled in from reference TRBV5-1 and TRBJ2-1): KAGVTQTPRYLIKTRGQQVTLSCSPISGHRSVSWYQQTPGQGLQFLFEYFSETQRNKGNFPGRFSGRQFSNSRSEMNVSTLELGDSALYLCASSLGGSGSFYEQFFGPGTRLTVL.

Worth noting for this clone: The junction departs from the called germline gene at one end, perhaps through a read error. The chain is built from TRBV7-2 and TRBJ2-7; D unclear. CDR3 size: 9 residues. Germline V gene lookup returns CDR1 SGHTA and CDR2 FQGNSA. The CDR3 nucleotides are TGTGCCAAGTTTTGCGAGCAATACTTC. It is translated as CAKFCEQYF.

The chain employs TRBV28 and TRBJ1-2, with 8 bases aligning to TRBD1. Germline lookup yields CDR1 MDHEN and CDR2 SYDVKM. Unmatched junction bases numbered 15, after V lost 4 bases and J lost 8 bases. CDR3 length: 16 amino acids. The CDR3 DNA sequence: TGTGCCAGCAGTTCCGGGGGCGGACAGGGCCCTCGGGGCTACACCTTC. It codes for CASSSGGGQGPRGYTF.

V gene TRBV10-3 combines with J gene TRBJ2-7; D perhaps matches TRBD1 (6 bases). Germline-derived CDR1 and CDR2 are ENHRY and SYGVKD. The CDR3 contains 12 residues. Trimming took 10 bases from V and 0 from J, leaving 10 bases between them. In DNA form, the CDR3 reads TGTGCCACAAGGGACACCTCCTACGAGCAGTACTTC. Translating it yields CATRDTSYEQYF.

The chain joins TRBV6-5 to TRBJ2-3, with 9 bases matching TRBD1. Trimming took 6 bases from V and 6 from J; bases not matched to a gene: 10. Germline values: CDR1 MNHEY, CDR2 SVGAGI. The CDR3 sequence is 15 residues long. As DNA, the CDR3 is TGTGCCAGCAGGTCTCCTCGGACAGGGGACGATACGCAGTATTTT. Protein: CASRSPRTGDDTQYF.

The chain employs TRBV5-6 and TRBJ1-5; D uncertain. Trimming pared 2 bases from V and 0 bases from J, leaving 9 bases between. This CDR3 region has 15 residues. Germline CDR1 is SGHDT and CDR2 is YYEEEE. CDR3 sequence reads: CASSFLGYSNQPQHF. The DNA for the CDR3 is TGTGCCAGCAGCTTCCTAGGCTATAGCAATCAGCCCCAGCATTTT.

The chain recombines TRBV29-1 with TRBJ2-1, with 14 bases matching TRBD2. V was clipped by 4 bases and J by 9 bases; unmatched bases: 8. The CDR3 is 15 residues long. The germline V gene encodes CDR1 SQVTM and CDR2 ANQGSEA. Here the CDR3 DNA reads TGCAGCGTTGCAGGGACTAGCGGGGGTCGGAGTGAGCAGTTCTTC. The encoded protein is CSVAGTSGGRSEQFF.

In its sample, this clone was seen a few times. The chain carries TRBV19 and TRBJ2-3; TRBD2 agrees at 11 bases. J was trimmed by 10 bases and V by 5 bases; bases with no gene match: 11. This CDR3 is built from 15 residues. Germline V gene sequence: CDR1 LNHDA, CDR2 SQIVND (reference sequence). The DNA of the CDR3 is TGTGCCAGTAGTTCGGTCTCTAGCGGGAGGTACGCGCAGTATTTT. It specifies CASSSVSSGRYAQYF.